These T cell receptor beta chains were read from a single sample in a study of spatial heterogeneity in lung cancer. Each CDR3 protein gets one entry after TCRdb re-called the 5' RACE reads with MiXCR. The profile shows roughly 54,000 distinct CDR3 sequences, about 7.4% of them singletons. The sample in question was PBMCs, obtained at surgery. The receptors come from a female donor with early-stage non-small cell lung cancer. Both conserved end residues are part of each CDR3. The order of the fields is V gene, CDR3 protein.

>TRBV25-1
CASSDFWFVEAFF
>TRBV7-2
CASNEEGRPNTEAFF
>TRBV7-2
CASSLVVGAPNRDTQYF
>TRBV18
CASSQTSGGTDTQYF
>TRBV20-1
CSAEGGLAGEAETQYF
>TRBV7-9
CASSVGQGKRETQYF
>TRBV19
CASSTRLGLVQDTQYF
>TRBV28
CASSSGTAFFF
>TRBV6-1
CASSVGTGSYGYTF
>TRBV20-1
CSARALIKGRAYNEQFF
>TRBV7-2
CASSLVRTTEAFF
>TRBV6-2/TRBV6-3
CASRPNRDASGYTF
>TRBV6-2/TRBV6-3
CASSLPTGANEKLFF
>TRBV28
CATRGTRGYTF
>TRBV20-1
CSASVGEDNSPLHF
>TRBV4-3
CASSQAPSSSYEQYF
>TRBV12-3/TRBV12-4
CASSFGSFDIQYF
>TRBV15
CATSREMGQGDSVTEAFF
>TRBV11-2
CASSSAPGPRETQYF
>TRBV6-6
CASSNRDRTSSYEQYF
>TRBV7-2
CASSRDRTNTGELFF
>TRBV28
CASSLEAGGLDTGELFF
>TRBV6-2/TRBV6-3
CASSYLQGSTDTQYF
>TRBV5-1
CASSLVGRRNTGELFF
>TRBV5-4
CASSLNLGETQYF
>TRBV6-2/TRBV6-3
CASRAGWIAGANVLTF
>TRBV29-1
CSVEGMGMNTEAFF
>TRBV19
CASSLGWGSDTEAFF
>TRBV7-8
CASSFGHRTYEQYF
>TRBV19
CASSKTAGTGLLGEQYF
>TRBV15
CATSTQDRGRRDTQYF
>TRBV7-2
CASSLVGGPPYEQYF
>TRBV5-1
CASSVTGYTEAFF
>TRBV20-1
CSARLTGTRGLYEQYF
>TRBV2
CARSTGNYGYTF
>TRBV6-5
CASSPETSGGGTDTQYF
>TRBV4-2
CASSQEGQNTGELFF
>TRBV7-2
CASSQTGGNSGTQYF
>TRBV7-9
CASSWRGVNEKLFF
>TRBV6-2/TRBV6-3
CASSLANNEQFF
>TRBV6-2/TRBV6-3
CASSPPSDDEQFF
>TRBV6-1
CASSEVRGNGPQHF
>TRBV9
CASSPSSWGARAERGNQPQHF
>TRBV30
CAWSDKQGTQPQHF
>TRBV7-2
CASSRQGLNYGYTF
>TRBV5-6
CASSSDTGSNYGYTF
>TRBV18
CASSPITPPQETQYF
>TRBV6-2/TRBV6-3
CASSYSPGPQGEQYF
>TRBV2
CASSGRSDTYNEQFF
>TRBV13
CASSLPFRGATGELFF
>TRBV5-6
CASSLAGQGTTDTQYF